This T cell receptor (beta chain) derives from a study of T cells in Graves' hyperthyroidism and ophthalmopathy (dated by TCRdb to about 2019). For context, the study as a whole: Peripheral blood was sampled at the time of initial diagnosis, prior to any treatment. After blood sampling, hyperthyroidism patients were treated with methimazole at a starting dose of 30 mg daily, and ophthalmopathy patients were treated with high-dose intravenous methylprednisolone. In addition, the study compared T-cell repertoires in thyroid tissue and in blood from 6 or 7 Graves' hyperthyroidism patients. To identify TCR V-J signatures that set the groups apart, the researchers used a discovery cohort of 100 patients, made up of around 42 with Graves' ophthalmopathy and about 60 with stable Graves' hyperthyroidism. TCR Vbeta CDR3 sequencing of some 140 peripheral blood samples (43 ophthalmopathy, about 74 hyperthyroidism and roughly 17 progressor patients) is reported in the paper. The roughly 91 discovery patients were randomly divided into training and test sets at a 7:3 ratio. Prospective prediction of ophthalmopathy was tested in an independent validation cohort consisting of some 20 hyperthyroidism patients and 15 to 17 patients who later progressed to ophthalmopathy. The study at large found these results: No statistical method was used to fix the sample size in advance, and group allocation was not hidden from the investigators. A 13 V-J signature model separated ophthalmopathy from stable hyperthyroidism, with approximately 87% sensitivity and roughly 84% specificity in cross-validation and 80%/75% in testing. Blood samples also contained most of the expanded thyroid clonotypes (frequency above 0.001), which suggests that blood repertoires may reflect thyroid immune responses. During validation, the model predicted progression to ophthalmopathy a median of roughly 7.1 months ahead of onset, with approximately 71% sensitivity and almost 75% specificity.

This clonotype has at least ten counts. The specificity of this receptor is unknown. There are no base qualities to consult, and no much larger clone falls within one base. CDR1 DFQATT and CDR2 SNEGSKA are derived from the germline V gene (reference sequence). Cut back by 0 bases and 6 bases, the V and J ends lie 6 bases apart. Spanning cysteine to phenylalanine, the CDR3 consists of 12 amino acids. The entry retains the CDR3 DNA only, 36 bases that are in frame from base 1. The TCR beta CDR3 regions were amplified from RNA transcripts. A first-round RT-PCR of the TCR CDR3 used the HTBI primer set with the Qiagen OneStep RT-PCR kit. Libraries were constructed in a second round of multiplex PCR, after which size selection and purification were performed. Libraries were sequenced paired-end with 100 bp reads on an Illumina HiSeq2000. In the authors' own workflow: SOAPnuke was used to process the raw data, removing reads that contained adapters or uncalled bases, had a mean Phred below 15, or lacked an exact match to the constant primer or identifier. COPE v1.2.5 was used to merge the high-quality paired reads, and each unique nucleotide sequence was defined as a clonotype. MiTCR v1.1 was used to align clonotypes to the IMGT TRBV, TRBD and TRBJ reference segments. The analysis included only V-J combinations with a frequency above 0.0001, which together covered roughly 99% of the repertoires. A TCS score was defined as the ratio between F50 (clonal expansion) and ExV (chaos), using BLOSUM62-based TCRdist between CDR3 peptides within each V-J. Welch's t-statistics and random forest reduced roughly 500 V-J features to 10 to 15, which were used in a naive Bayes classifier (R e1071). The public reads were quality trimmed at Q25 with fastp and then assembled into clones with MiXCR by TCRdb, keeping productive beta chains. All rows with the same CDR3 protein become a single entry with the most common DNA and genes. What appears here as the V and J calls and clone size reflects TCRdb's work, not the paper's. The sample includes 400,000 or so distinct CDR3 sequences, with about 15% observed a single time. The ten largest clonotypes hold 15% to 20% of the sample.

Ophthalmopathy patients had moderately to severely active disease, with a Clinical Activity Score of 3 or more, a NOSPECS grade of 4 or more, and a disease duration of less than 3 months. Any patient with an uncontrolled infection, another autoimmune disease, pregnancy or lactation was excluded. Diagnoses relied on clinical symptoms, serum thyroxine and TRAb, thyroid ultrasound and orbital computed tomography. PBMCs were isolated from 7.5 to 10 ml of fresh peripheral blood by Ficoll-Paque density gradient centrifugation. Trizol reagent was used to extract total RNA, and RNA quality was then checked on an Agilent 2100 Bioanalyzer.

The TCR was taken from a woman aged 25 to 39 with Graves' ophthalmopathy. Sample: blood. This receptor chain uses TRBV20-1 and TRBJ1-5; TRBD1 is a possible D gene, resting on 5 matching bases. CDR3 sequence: CSARDGGQPQHF. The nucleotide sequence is TGCAGTGCTAGAGACGGGGGTCAGCCCCAGCATTTT.